Shown below are 24 T cell receptor beta chains from a single sample sequenced in a study of T cell responses to AZD1222 COVID-19 vaccine. The assay was immunoSEQ multiplex PCR, and TCRdb's table has in-frame clones only and misses some. Of approximately 100,000 clones in the sample, 70% to 90% were seen once. Material: peripheral blood, obtained 28 days after the second AZD1222 dose. The receptors were sampled from an adult who received the AZD1222 COVID-19 vaccine.

The chain carries TRBV19 and TRBJ1-5; TRBD1 agrees at 9 bases. V trimming: 3 bases; J trimming: 4 bases; junction bases outside the gene matches: 13. The CDR3 extends over 18 amino acids. CDR1 LNHDA and CDR2 SQIVND come from the germline V gene (reference sequence). The CDR3 DNA sequence: TGTGCCAGTAGTATGAATATGGGACAGGGTATAGAAAATCAGCCCCAGCATTTT. This sequence encodes CASSMNMGQGIENQPQHF. Full variable domain (outside the CDR3, taken from reference TRBV19 and TRBJ1-5): DGGITQSPKYLFRKEGQNVTLSCEQNLNHDAMYWYRQDPGQGLRLIYYSQIVNDFQKGDIAEGYSVSREKKESFPLTVTSAQKNPTAFYLCASSMNMGQGIENQPQHFGDGTRLSIL.

The rearrangement links TRBV5-1 to TRBJ1-4; perhaps TRBD1 as D (5 bases). The CDR3 is 13 amino acids. The V end lost 2 bases, the J end lost 8 bases, and 10 bases lay between the germline ends. CDR1 SGHRS and CDR2 YFSETQ come from the germline V gene. CDR3 DNA sequence: TGCGCCAGCAGCTTTCCAGGACAAGAAAAACTGTTTTTT. Translating gives CASSFPGQEKLFF.

The chain uses TRBV28 and TRBJ2-5; D call uncertain. CDR3 length equals 10 residues. V was shortened by 8 bases and J by 4 bases, with 5 bases between the two germline ends. CDR1 is MDHEN, CDR2 SYDVKM, per germline. CDR3 protein: CASSRETQYF. DNA of the CDR3: TGTGCCAGCTCGCGAGAGACCCAGTACTTC. Full variable domain (missing parts from reference TRBV28 and TRBJ2-5): DVKVTQSSRYLVKRTGEKVFLECVQDMDHENMFWYRQDPGLGLRLIYFSYDVKMKEKGDIPEGYSVSREKKERFSLILESASTNQTSMYLCASSRETQYFGPGTRLLVL.

This clone appeared a single time. The chain uses TRBV27 and TRBJ2-1; 16 bases line up with TRBD2. The CDR3 totals 16 residues. Germline CDR1 and CDR2: MNHEY and SMNVEV (reference sequence). V lost 6 bases, J lost 14 bases, and 13 bases stayed unmatched. The CDR3 is CASRPTPGLAGGPEFF. The CDR3 nucleotides are TGTGCCAGCAGACCAACCCCGGGACTAGCGGGAGGGCCAGAGTTCTTC.

The chain uses TRBV7-6 and TRBJ2-1, with TRBD2 matching 9 bases. Germline V lookup: CDR1 SGHVS, CDR2 FNYEAQ. The length of the CDR3 is 15 residues. The J segment lost 8 bases and the V segment lost 1 base, leaving 6 bases of the junction unmatched. CDR3 region: CASSLEASGEYEQFF. Here the CDR3 DNA reads TGTGCCAGCAGCTTAGAGGCTAGCGGGGAATATGAGCAGTTCTTC.

The V and J genes are TRBV7-9 and TRBJ2-1; the D is unclear. This CDR3 is built from 11 residues. V was clipped by 5 bases and J by 9 bases, with 8 bases between them. Germline lookup yields CDR1 SEHNR and CDR2 FQNEAQ (reference sequence). The CDR3 nucleotides are TGTGCCAGCAGCCCTTCTATTGAGCAGTTCTTC. Translating gives CASSPSIEQFF.

The chain recombines TRBV5-4 with TRBJ1-3; D not resolved. The CDR3 consists of 12 residues. CDR1 and CDR2 (germline): SGHNT, YYREEE (reference sequence). V was trimmed by 1 base and J by 3 bases, leaving 2 bases between them. CDR3 region: CASSLFGNTIYF. The DNA for the CDR3 is TGTGCCAGCAGCTTGTTTGGAAACACCATATATTTT.

The J gene is TRBJ2-2, the V gene TRBV11-2, with 13 bases aligning to TRBD2. The ends lost 2 bases at V and 7 bases at J; junction bases unmatched: 10. Germline-derived CDR1 and CDR2 are SGHAT and FQNNGV. This CDR3 is built from 18 residues. The CDR3 loop is CASSLPRTSGRVSGELFF. The CDR3, as DNA: TGTGCCAGCAGCTTACCCCGAACTAGCGGGAGGGTGAGCGGGGAGCTGTTTTTT.

The count of this clone is one. This chain uses TRBV4-2 with TRBJ1-1, with 7 bases fitting TRBD1. The germline V gene has CDR1 LGHNA and CDR2 YNFKEQ. The CDR3 runs 18 residues. Trimming cost V 4 bases and J 0 bases; bases outside gene matches: 14. CDR3 loop: CASSRRLKTGWVNTEAFF. CDR3 DNA: TGTGCCAGCAGCCGAAGATTGAAGACAGGGTGGGTGAACACTGAAGCTTTCTTT.

This chain joins TRBV5-1 and TRBJ1-1; 8 positions agree with TRBD1. Trimming cost V 3 bases and J 1 base; bases outside gene matches: 5. Per germline, CDR1 SGHRS and CDR2 YFSETQ. The length of the CDR3 is 15 residues. The CDR3 DNA reads as TGCGCCAGCAGCTGGACAGGGTTCGGGAACACTGAAGCTTTCTTT. Encoded protein: CASSWTGFGNTEAFF.

The chain joins TRBV10-3 to TRBJ2-2; D gene ambiguous. The CDR3 is 14 amino acids. Germline CDR1 is ENHRY and CDR2 is SYGVKD. V was shortened by 0 bases and J by 2 bases, with 4 bases between the two germline ends. This chain's CDR3 is CAISESENTGELFF. The DNA for the CDR3 is TGTGCCATCAGTGAGTCGGAAAACACCGGGGAGCTGTTTTTT.

This chain links TRBV11-2 with TRBJ2-3; 12 positions agree with TRBD1. The germline CDR1 and CDR2 sequences are SGHAT and FQNNGV. The J segment lost 6 bases and the V segment lost 2 bases, leaving 6 bases of the junction unmatched. This CDR3 region has 16 residues. The CDR3 protein is CASSLIPGQGADTQYF. The CDR3 DNA follows: TGTGCCAGCAGCTTAATACCGGGACAGGGGGCCGATACGCAGTATTTT.

This clone was recorded once. The rearrangement joins TRBV13 to TRBJ1-1; D call uncertain. The CDR3 is 15 residues long. Germline assignment: CDR1 PRHDT and CDR2 FYEKMQ (reference sequence). Trimming shortened V by 4 bases and J by 1 base, and 13 bases separated the two germline ends. The CDR3 nucleotides are TGTGCCAGCAGCTCAGGTCCTCCAGGGAACACTGAAGCTTTCTTT. It translates to CASSSGPPGNTEAFF.

CDR3: CASSSQVGTTEAFF. CDR3 DNA: TGTGCCAGCAGCTCGCAGGTGGGGACCACTGAAGCTTTCTTT. This sequence joins TRBV3-1 (or the pseudogene TRBV3-2) and TRBJ1-1; perhaps TRBD1 as D (5 bases). Per germline, CDR1 LGHDT and CDR2 YNNKEL (reference sequence). This CDR3 is 14 amino acids long. Trimming removed 5 bases at V and 4 bases at J, with 14 bases between.

The J gene is TRBJ1-1, the V gene TRBV20-1; the D gene is possibly TRBD1 (5 bases). CDR1 and CDR2 (germline): DFQATT, SNEGSKA (reference sequence). Trimming removed 3 bases from V and 1 base from J, with 12 bases in between. This CDR3 spans 14 amino acids. The CDR3 coding sequence is TGCAGTGCTAGTGGTCCGGGGGAGAACACTGAAGCTTTCTTT. This gives the protein CSASGPGENTEAFF.

V and J are TRBV30 and TRBJ2-5, with 13 positions matching TRBD2. CDR1 GTSNPN and CDR2 SVGIG come from the germline V gene (reference sequence). The CDR3 runs to 17 residues. Trimming at V came to 2 bases and at J to 4 bases, leaving 10 bases not matched to a gene. CDR3 amino acids: CAWSPGLAGVTRETQYF. CDR3 DNA sequence: TGTGCCTGGAGTCCCGGACTAGCGGGAGTTACGCGAGAGACCCAGTACTTC.

This chain uses TRBV6-4 with TRBJ2-2; 7 nucleotides match TRBD2. From germline, CDR1 is MRHNA and CDR2 SNTAGT. The CDR3 is 13 amino acids. The CDR3 sequence: CAVASGDTGELFF. The CDR3 DNA reads as TGTGCAGTGGCGAGCGGGGACACCGGGGAGCTGTTTTTT.

The chain is built from TRBV27 and TRBJ2-6; D perhaps matches TRBD1 (6 bases). The CDR3 is made up of 16 amino acids. V lost 6 bases and J 0 bases, leaving 12 bases between the germline ends. Germline V CDR1 and CDR2: MNHEY, SMNVEV (reference sequence). The DNA of the CDR3 is TGTGCCAGCAGCAGAATCAGGGGCTCTGGGGCCAACGTCCTGACTTTC. The encoded protein is CASSRIRGSGANVLTF.

As DNA, the CDR3 is TGTGCCAGCACTTTGAATCTATTTCTTGACGGGGGATCTTACAATGAGCAGTTCTTC. Its protein product is CASTLNLFLDGGSYNEQFF. The chain is built from TRBV6-4 and TRBJ2-1, with D perhaps TRBD2 (6 bases). The CDR3 totals 19 residues. Per germline, CDR1 MRHNA and CDR2 SNTAGT. V lost 7 bases to trimming and J lost 4 bases, with 29 bases between them.

This chain joins TRBV19 and TRBJ1-4; possible D gene TRBD1, 5 bases. The CDR3 runs to 13 residues. Per the germline V gene, CDR1 is LNHDA and CDR2 is SQIVND (reference sequence). V lost 3 bases, J lost 7 bases, and 9 bases lay in between. The CDR3 DNA reads TGTGCCAGTAGTATCCGGGACCGTGAAAAACTGTTTTTT. Translating it yields CASSIRDREKLFF.

The chain joins TRBV3-1 (or the pseudogene TRBV3-2) to TRBJ2-7; D gene ambiguous. The CDR3 loop spans 15 amino acids. Trimming stripped 0 bases from V and 5 bases from J, with 14 bases between. Germline values: CDR1 LGHDT, CDR2 YNNKEL (reference sequence). The CDR3 DNA reads as TGTGCCAGCAGCCAAGAGGGCCACGAAACTAACGAGCAGTACTTC. Translation gives CASSQEGHETNEQYF.

CDR3 amino acids: CASSERDRGNEKLFF. The CDR3 bases are TGCGCCAGCAGTGAACGGGACAGGGGAAATGAAAAACTGTTTTTT. This chain links TRBV10-2 with TRBJ1-4; 10 positions agree with TRBD1. The CDR3 spans 15 residues. Germline lookup yields CDR1 WSHSY and CDR2 SAAADI. V was clipped by 3 bases and J by 5 bases; unmatched bases: 3.

The rearrangement links TRBV6-2 or TRBV6-3 to TRBJ2-7; 8 positions agree with TRBD2. This CDR3 contains 14 residues. Germline V gives CDR1 MNHEY, CDR2 SVGEGT. J lost 5 bases, V lost 3 bases, and 6 bases had no gene match. The DNA of the CDR3 is TGTGCCAGCAGTTATACTGGACTAGCCCACGAGCAGTACTTC. This translates into CASSYTGLAHEQYF.

The chain carries TRBV7-2 and TRBJ2-2; 15 bases line up with TRBD2. Trimming cost V 5 bases and J 4 bases; bases outside gene matches: 5. Germline CDR1 and CDR2: SGHTA and FQGNSA. CDR3 size: 17 residues. The CDR3 DNA reads TGTGCCAGCAGCCAGGGACTAGCGGGAGGTTCCACCGGGGAGCTGTTTTTT. This translates into CASSQGLAGGSTGELFF.